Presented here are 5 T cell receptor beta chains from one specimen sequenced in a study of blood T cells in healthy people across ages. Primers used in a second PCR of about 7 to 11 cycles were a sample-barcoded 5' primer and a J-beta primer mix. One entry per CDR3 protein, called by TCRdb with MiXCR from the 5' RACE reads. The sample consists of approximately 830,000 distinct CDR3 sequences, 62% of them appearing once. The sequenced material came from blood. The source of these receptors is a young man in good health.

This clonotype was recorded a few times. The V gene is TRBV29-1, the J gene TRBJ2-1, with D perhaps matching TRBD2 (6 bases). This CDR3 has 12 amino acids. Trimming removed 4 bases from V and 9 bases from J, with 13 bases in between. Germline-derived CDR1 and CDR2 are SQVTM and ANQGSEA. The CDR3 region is CSVVPAGSEQFF. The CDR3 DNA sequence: TGCAGCGTTGTTCCAGCGGGCAGTGAGCAGTTCTTC.

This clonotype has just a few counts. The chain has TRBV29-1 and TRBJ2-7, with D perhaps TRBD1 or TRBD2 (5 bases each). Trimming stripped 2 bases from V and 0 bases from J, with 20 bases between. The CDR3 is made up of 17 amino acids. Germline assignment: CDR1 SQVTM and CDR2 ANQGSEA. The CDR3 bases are TGCAGCGTTGAACACACCTCCGGGACCGAGAGCTCCTACGAGCAGTACTTC. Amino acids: CSVEHTSGTESSYEQYF.

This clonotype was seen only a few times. The CDR3 DNA sequence: TGTGCCAGCAGTCCCGACGTCCCGGAGACCCAGTACTTC. Its protein product is CASSPDVPETQYF. This chain uses TRBV28 with TRBJ2-5; D is uncertain. Germline V lookup: CDR1 MDHEN, CDR2 SYDVKM. The length of the CDR3 is 13 residues. The V and J ends lost 5 bases and 5 bases respectively, with 12 bases between them.

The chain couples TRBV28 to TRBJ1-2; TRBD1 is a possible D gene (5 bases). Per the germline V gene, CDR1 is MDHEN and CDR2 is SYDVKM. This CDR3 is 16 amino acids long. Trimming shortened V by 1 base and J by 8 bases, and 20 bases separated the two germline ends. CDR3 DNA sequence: TGTGCCAGCAGTTTATCTAGCTACGACAGTCTAGAGGGCTACACCTTC. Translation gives CASSLSSYDSLEGYTF.

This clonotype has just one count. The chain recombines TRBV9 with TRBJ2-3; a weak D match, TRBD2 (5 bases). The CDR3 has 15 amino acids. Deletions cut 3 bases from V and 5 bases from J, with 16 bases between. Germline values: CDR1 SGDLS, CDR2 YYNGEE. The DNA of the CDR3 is TGTGCCAGCAGCGGCATGGACTTAATTGGAGATACGCAGTATTTT. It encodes CASSGMDLIGDTQYF.